The clone carrying this T cell receptor beta chain was recorded once. Its antigen is undetermined. TCRdb fed the RT-PCR reads into MiXCR, producing one record per CDR3 protein. The sample shows over 150,000 distinct CDR3 sequences, about 11% of them seen only once. From germline, CDR1 is DFQATT and CDR2 SNEGSKA (reference sequence). V dropped 5 bases and J dropped 5; count of bases not matched to a gene: 12. There are 15 residues in the CDR3. These data come from a study of response to subunit inactivated influenza vaccine. Broader study findings: Few new T cells, the authors suggested, are recruited by each seasonal influenza vaccination.

This TCR came from a man between 50 and 70 years old who received an inactivated influenza vaccine. The specimen was CD8+ T cells sorted from PBMCs, collected less than 30 months after vaccination. The V and J genes are TRBV20-1 and TRBJ2-5; 9 nucleotides line up with TRBD1. CDR3 sequence reads: CSARDFRTGEETQYF. DNA for the CDR3: TGCAGTGCTCGGGACTTCAGGACAGGGGAGGAGACCCAGTACTTC.